Each of the 29 T cell receptor beta chains below was sequenced from the same sample in a study of regulatory T cells in long-lasting Graves disease. Regarding time point: newly diagnosed GD, antithyroid drugs for less than 3 months. Following extraction of RNA from PBMCs, that RNA was used to make the TCR library. Building of the TCR beta libraries involved iRepertoire HTBI primers and Arm-PCR of CDR3 regions. One entry per CDR3 protein results from TCRdb running MiXCR on the multiplex PCR reads. The sample includes more than 300,000 distinct CDR3 sequences, around a sixth of them seen just once. Sequencing was performed on peripheral blood mononuclear cells (PBMCs), taken at new diagnosis, from a patient treated with antithyroid drugs. The receptor set was obtained from a female donor with Graves disease.

This clonotype has just a few counts. This chain links TRBV12-3 or TRBV12-4 with TRBJ2-3; D remains unclear. The CDR3 contains 13 residues. Trimming cost V 3 bases and J 6 bases, with 10 bases left between them. The DNA of the CDR3 is TGTGCCAGCAGTTTGTCGGGCCCGGATACGCAGTATTTT. Its translation is CASSLSGPDTQYF.

In this sample, this clonotype turned up many times. This chain connects TRBV29-1 to TRBJ1-5; D gene unclear. The germline gives CDR1 SQVTM, CDR2 ANQGSEA. The CDR3 has 13 residues. V gave up 4 bases and J gave up 6 bases, with 13 bases separating them. The CDR3 coding sequence is TGCAGCGTTGGGAAGGAACTAGGTCAGCCCCAGCATTTT. Its protein product is CSVGKELGQPQHF. The whole variable domain, remainder taken from reference TRBV29-1 and TRBJ1-5, is SAVISQKPSRDICQRGTSLTIQCQVDSQVTMMFWYRQQPGQSLTLIATANQGSEATYESGFVIDKFPISRPNLTFSTLTVSNMSPEDSSIYLCSVGKELGQPQHFGDGTRLSIL.

This chain uses TRBV6-2 or TRBV6-3 with TRBJ1-1; 9 bases agree with TRBD1. Germline trimming cut 10 bases from V and 5 bases from J; bases unmatched to any gene: 8. Germline V CDR1 and CDR2: MNHEY, SVGEGT. The CDR3 totals 13 residues. Here the CDR3 DNA reads TGTGCCACCGTTAACAGGGGGCGAACTGAAGCTTTCTTT. This gives the protein CATVNRGRTEAFF.

The sample holds many counts of this clonotype. CDR3 sequence reads: CASSSRGRWTFDTEAFF. For the CDR3, the DNA is TGTGCCAGCAGCTCCCGGGGCCGATGGACGTTTGACACTGAAGCTTTCTTT. The J gene is TRBJ1-1, the V gene TRBV7-9; possibly TRBD1 for D (5 bases). V lost 4 bases and J 3 bases, leaving 21 bases between the germline ends. CDR1 SEHNR and CDR2 FQNEAQ come from the germline V gene (reference sequence). The CDR3 length is 17 residues. Full variable domain (remainder filled in from reference TRBV7-9 and TRBJ1-1): DTGVSQNPRHKITKRGQNVTFRCDPISEHNRLYWYRQTLGQGPEFLTYFQNEAQLEKSRLLSDRFSAERPKGSFSTLEIQRTEQGDSAMYLCASSSRGRWTFDTEAFFGQGTRLTVV.

This clonotype has more than one count but fewer than ten. V usage is TRBV6-2 or TRBV6-3 and J usage is TRBJ2-3; TRBD1 matches 8 bases. Germline V gene lookup returns CDR1 MNHEY and CDR2 SVGEGT. J lost 3 bases, V lost 6 bases, and 11 bases had no gene match. This CDR3 has 16 residues. The CDR3 region is CASRPTGGPNTDTQYF. The CDR3 coding sequence is TGTGCCAGCAGGCCCACAGGGGGGCCGAATACAGATACGCAGTATTTT.

This rearrangement joins TRBV6-1 to TRBJ2-3; D is tentatively TRBD1 or TRBD2 (5 bases each). V gave up 4 bases and J gave up 0 bases, with 11 bases separating them. CDR1 MNHNS and CDR2 SASEGT come from the germline V gene. The CDR3 extends over 15 amino acids. CDR3 sequence reads: CASSALGRSTDTQYF. CDR3 DNA: TGTGCCAGCAGTGCTTTGGGACGGAGCACAGATACGCAGTATTTT.

This clonotype was detected ten times or more. This rearrangement joins TRBV5-1 to TRBJ2-1; no reliable D call. The V end was cut by 5 bases, the J end by 0 bases, with 12 bases between. The CDR3 has 15 amino acids. Looked up from germline, CDR1 is SGHRS and CDR2 is YFSETQ. The CDR3 region has the DNA TGCGCCAGCAGTCTAAGTGCGGTCTCCTACAATGAGCAGTTCTTC. Amino acids: CASSLSAVSYNEQFF.

This clonotype was recorded many times. The chain carries TRBV5-1 and TRBJ2-3, with D possibly matching TRBD2 (6 bases). CDR1 and CDR2 (germline): SGHRS, YFSETQ. Trimming stripped 5 bases from V and 0 bases from J, with 10 bases between. The CDR3 is made up of 14 amino acids. The DNA for the CDR3 is TGCGCCAGCAGGACCGGGACTAGCACAGATACGCAGTATTTT. Protein product: CASRTGTSTDTQYF.

This clonotype showed up just a few times. This could be a read error, since a much larger clone is one nucleotide away. The chain joins TRBV30 to TRBJ2-2; D possibly corresponds to TRBD2 (6 bases). The CDR3 runs 15 residues. Germline values: CDR1 GTSNPN, CDR2 SVGIG (reference sequence). CDR3 protein: CAWIGRAPYTGGLFF. The CDR3 DNA follows: TGTGCCTGGATTGGCAGGGCCCCTTACACCGGGGGGCTGTTTTTT.

The chain employs TRBV28 and TRBJ2-2; D perhaps matches TRBD1 (6 bases). V lost 5 bases and J 3 bases, leaving 13 bases between the germline ends. The CDR3 is 15 amino acids. Per germline, CDR1 MDHEN and CDR2 SYDVKM. In DNA, the CDR3 is TGTGCCAGCAGTGTGGGACCAGGGGACACCGGGGAGCTGTTTTTT. Amino acid sequence: CASSVGPGDTGELFF. The variable domain in full, completed from reference TRBV28 and TRBJ2-2, reads DVKVTQSSRYLVKRTGEKVFLECVQDMDHENMFWYRQDPGLGLRLIYFSYDVKMKEKGDIPEGYSVSREKKERFSLILESASTNQTSMYLCASSVGPGDTGELFFGEGSRLTVL.

There are many counts of this clonotype. The V gene is TRBV7-6, the J gene TRBJ2-3, with D hard to call. Trimming stripped 5 bases from V and 2 bases from J, with 11 bases between. Per the germline V gene, CDR1 is SGHVS and CDR2 is FNYEAQ. The CDR3 runs 14 residues. The CDR3 reads CASSPTTDTDTQYF. DNA of the CDR3: TGTGCCAGCAGCCCCACGACGGACACAGATACGCAGTATTTT.

V usage is TRBV11-2 and J usage is TRBJ1-1, with D uncertain. The CDR3 is made up of 14 amino acids. V was shortened by 2 bases and J by 5 bases, with 12 bases between the two germline ends. In germline, CDR1 is SGHAT, CDR2 FQNNGV. The CDR3: CASSLYRGGTEAFF. In DNA form, the CDR3 reads TGTGCCAGCAGCTTATACAGAGGAGGGACTGAAGCTTTCTTT. Full variable domain (missing parts from reference TRBV11-2 and TRBJ1-1): EAGVAQSPRYKIIEKRQSVAFWCNPISGHATLYWYQQILGQGPKLLIQFQNNGVVDDSQLPKDRFSAERLKGVDSTLKIQPAKLEDSAVYLCASSLYRGGTEAFFGQGTRLTVV.

Many counts were recorded for this clonotype. The chain links TRBV6-1 to TRBJ1-1, with a tentative D call TRBD1 (6 bases). V lost 5 bases and J 7 bases, leaving 11 bases between the germline ends. The CDR3 is 12 amino acids. Germline assignment: CDR1 MNHNS and CDR2 SASEGT. The CDR3 nucleotides read TGTGCCAGCAGTAGACAGGCTAGTGAAGCTTTCTTT. Its translation is CASSRQASEAFF.

Comments on this clonotype: This sequence may be a read error, since a much larger clone differs from it by one base. The V and J genes are TRBV11-2 and TRBJ2-1, with unresolved D. From germline, CDR1 is SGHAT and CDR2 FQNNGV. This CDR3 spans 13 amino acids. CDR3 in amino acids: CAGSPHRSGEQFF. The CDR3 DNA is TGTGCCGGCAGCCCCCATCGTAGTGGGGAGCAGTTCTTC. Full variable domain (outside the CDR3, taken from reference TRBV11-2 and TRBJ2-1): EAGVAQSPRYKIIEKRQSVAFWCNPISGHATLYWYQQILGQGPKLLIQFQNNGVVDDSQLPKDRFSAERLKGVDSTLKIQPAKLEDSAVYLCAGSPHRSGEQFFGPGTRLTVL.

There are many counts of this clonotype. CDR3 sequence (DNA): TGCAGTTCGACCTCCGGGACAGGGGAACGCGGCTACACCTTC. This gives the protein CSSTSGTGERGYTF. J is TRBJ1-2 and V is TRBV20-1; 10 bases align to TRBD1. The V segment lost 8 bases and the J segment 8 bases; nucleotides outside the gene matches: 14. The germline gives CDR1 DFQATT, CDR2 SNEGSKA (reference sequence). This CDR3 is built from 14 residues.

This clonotype was found many times. This rearrangement joins TRBV12-3 or TRBV12-4 to TRBJ1-1, with unresolved D. This CDR3 has 15 residues. With 3 bases removed from V and 3 bases from J, the gap between germline ends came to 14 bases. CDR3 sequence (DNA): TGTGCCAGCAGTTTTCAGGAGCAAGGAGACACTGAAGCTTTCTTT. This sequence encodes CASSFQEQGDTEAFF.

This clonotype was seen many times. This rearrangement joins TRBV20-1 to TRBJ1-2; the D gene is possibly TRBD1 (5 bases). In germline, CDR1 is DFQATT, CDR2 SNEGSKA (reference sequence). This CDR3 is built from 13 residues. With 1 base removed from V and 8 bases from J, the gap between germline ends came to 14 bases. The CDR3 nucleotides read TGCAGTGCTAGAGCCCGCAGGGACGAAGGCTACACCTTC. The encoded protein is CSARARRDEGYTF.

This clonotype has ten or more counts. This chain joins TRBV7-9 and TRBJ2-3; TRBD1 aligns across 7 bases. This CDR3 spans 14 amino acids. Germline V gene sequence: CDR1 SEHNR, CDR2 FQNEAQ (reference sequence). Trimming at V came to 5 bases and at J to 4 bases, leaving 6 bases not matched to a gene. The CDR3 loop reads CASSRQQGPDTQYF. DNA for the CDR3: TGTGCCAGCAGCCGACAACAGGGGCCAGATACGCAGTATTTT. The whole variable domain, remainder taken from reference TRBV7-9 and TRBJ2-3, is DTGVSQNPRHKITKRGQNVTFRCDPISEHNRLYWYRQTLGQGPEFLTYFQNEAQLEKSRLLSDRFSAERPKGSFSTLEIQRTEQGDSAMYLCASSRQQGPDTQYFGPGTRLTVL.

This clonotype has just a few counts. This rearrangement joins TRBV20-1 to TRBJ2-5; 13 bases line up with TRBD2. With V trimmed by 2 bases and J by 5 bases, 8 bases remained unmatched. Germline lookup yields CDR1 DFQATT and CDR2 SNEGSKA (reference sequence). The CDR3 consists of 16 residues. CDR3 sequence reads: CSARLLAGGQRETQYF. CDR3 DNA sequence: TGCAGTGCTAGACTACTAGCGGGGGGGCAGAGGGAGACCCAGTACTTC.

The chain employs TRBV30 and TRBJ2-7; maybe TRBD1 (5 bases). The CDR3 runs to 11 residues. The germline V gene has CDR1 GTSNPN and CDR2 SVGIG (reference sequence). The ends were cut back, 0 bases at V and 5 bases at J, with 5 bases in the middle. The CDR3: CAWSVGDEQYF. CDR3 coding DNA: TGTGCCTGGAGTGTAGGGGACGAGCAGTACTTC.

In its sample, this clonotype was seen many times. The genes are TRBV5-1 and TRBJ1-3; no definite D call. Trimming stripped 2 bases from V and 0 bases from J, with 12 bases between. CDR3 length: 16 residues. Germline-derived CDR1 and CDR2 are SGHRS and YFSETQ. CDR3 in DNA: TGCGCCAGCAGCTTAGAAGTGGGAAGCTCTGGAAACACCATATATTTT. It yields the protein CASSLEVGSSGNTIYF.

The table lists this clonotype with many counts. The J gene is TRBJ1-2, the V gene TRBV7-9; 8 bases match TRBD1. Germline lookup yields CDR1 SEHNR and CDR2 FQNEAQ (reference sequence). V lost 5 bases to trimming and J lost 4 bases; unmatched junction nucleotides: 12. There are 16 residues in the CDR3. Here the CDR3 DNA reads TGTGCCAGCAGCCGAATCAGGGGGCGCTTTTTCTATGGCTACACCTTC. It translates to CASSRIRGRFFYGYTF. Together with reference TRBV7-9 and TRBJ1-2, the CDR3 gives the full variable domain: DTGVSQNPRHKITKRGQNVTFRCDPISEHNRLYWYRQTLGQGPEFLTYFQNEAQLEKSRLLSDRFSAERPKGSFSTLEIQRTEQGDSAMYLCASSRIRGRFFYGYTFGSGTRLTVV.

Many counts were recorded for this clonotype. The rearrangement links TRBV5-1 to TRBJ1-1; D is possibly TRBD1 (6 bases). V was shortened by 5 bases and J by 7 bases, with 12 bases between the two germline ends. In germline, CDR1 is SGHRS, CDR2 YFSETQ. The CDR3 sequence is 12 residues long. CDR3 sequence: CASRLDRHEAFF. In DNA, the CDR3 is TGCGCCAGCAGATTAGACAGGCATGAAGCTTTCTTT.

This clonotype was seen only a few times. The V gene is TRBV6-5, the J gene TRBJ2-5; D might be TRBD2 (6 bases). The V and J ends lost 3 bases and 5 bases respectively, with 10 bases between them. Germline V gene sequence: CDR1 MNHEY, CDR2 SVGAGI. The CDR3 is 13 residues long. CDR3 loop: CASSYAGRETQYF. DNA of the CDR3: TGTGCCAGCAGTTATGCAGGGAGGGAGACCCAGTACTTC.

This clonotype was seen many times. J is TRBJ2-3 and V is TRBV20-1; 9 positions match TRBD2. Germline-derived CDR1 and CDR2 are DFQATT and SNEGSKA (reference sequence). The CDR3 contains 14 residues. With V trimmed by 4 bases and J by 5 bases, 7 bases remained unmatched. DNA for the CDR3: TGCAGTGCTACTATAGCGGGGGTGGGAGATACGCAGTATTTT. Translation: CSATIAGVGDTQYF.

The V call is TRBV4-1, the J call TRBJ2-7; 10 positions agree with TRBD2. The CDR3 has 16 residues. V was clipped by 4 bases and J by 0 bases; unmatched bases: 6. Germline-derived CDR1 and CDR2 are MGHRA and YSYEKL. The CDR3 region has the DNA TGCGCCAGCAGCCCACCCCTAGCGGGAGTCTCCTACGAGCAGTACTTC. Residues: CASSPPLAGVSYEQYF.

The V gene is TRBV7-8, the J gene TRBJ2-3; the match to TRBD2 covers 12 bases. The trim removed 5 bases at V and 1 base at J, leaving 10 bases unmatched. The CDR3 runs 18 residues. Germline CDR1 and CDR2: SGHVS and FQNEAQ. The CDR3 DNA is TGTGCCAGCAGCCCTAGGGGGACTAGCGGGCCACGCACAGATACGCAGTATTTT. Protein: CASSPRGTSGPRTDTQYF.

The chain combines TRBV9 with TRBJ1-2; 7 bases match TRBD1. V shed 5 bases and J 2 bases; nucleotides not matched to a gene: 6. The CDR3 consists of 14 residues. Per the germline V gene, CDR1 is SGDLS and CDR2 is YYNGEE. CDR3 coding DNA: TGTGCCAGCAGGGCAGGGGGATCCAACTATGGCTACACCTTC. This codes for CASRAGGSNYGYTF. The whole variable domain, remainder taken from reference TRBV9 and TRBJ1-2, is DSGVTQTPKHLITATGQRVTLRCSPRSGDLSVYWYQQSLDQGLQFLIQYYNGEERAKGNILERFSAQQFPDLHSELNLSSLELGDSALYFCASRAGGSNYGYTFGSGTRLTVV.

In its sample, this clonotype was seen many times. CDR3 residues: CASSSTGSQETQYF. In DNA, the CDR3 is TGTGCCAGCAGCTCGACAGGGTCCCAAGAGACCCAGTACTTC. The chain recombines TRBV5-5 with TRBJ2-5; 7 bases are a match to TRBD1. This CDR3 spans 14 amino acids. V trimming: 3 bases; J trimming: 1 base; junction bases outside the gene matches: 3. Germline V gene sequence: CDR1 SGHKS, CDR2 YYEKEE (reference sequence).